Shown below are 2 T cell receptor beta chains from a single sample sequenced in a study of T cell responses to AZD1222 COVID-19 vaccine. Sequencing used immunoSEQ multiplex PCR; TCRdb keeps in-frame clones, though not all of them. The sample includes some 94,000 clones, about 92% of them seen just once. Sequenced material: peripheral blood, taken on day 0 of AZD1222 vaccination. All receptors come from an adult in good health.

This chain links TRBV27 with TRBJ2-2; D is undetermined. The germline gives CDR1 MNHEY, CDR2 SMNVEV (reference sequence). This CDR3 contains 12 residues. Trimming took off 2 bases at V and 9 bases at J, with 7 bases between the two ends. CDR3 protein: CASSLNYRELFF. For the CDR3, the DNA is TGTGCCAGCAGTTTAAACTACCGGGAGCTGTTTTTT.

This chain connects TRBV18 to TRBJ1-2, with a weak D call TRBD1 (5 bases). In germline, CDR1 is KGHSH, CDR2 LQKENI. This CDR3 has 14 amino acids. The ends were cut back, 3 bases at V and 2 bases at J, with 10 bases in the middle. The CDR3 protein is CASSPPGLNYGYTF. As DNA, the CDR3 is TGTGCCAGCTCACCCCCGGGACTGAACTATGGCTACACCTTC. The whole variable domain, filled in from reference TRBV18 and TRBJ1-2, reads NAGVMQNPRHLVRRRGQEARLRCSPMKGHSHVYWYRQLPEEGLKFMVYLQKENIIDESGMPKERFSAEFPKEGPSILRIQQVVRGDSAAYFCASSPPGLNYGYTFGSGTRLTVV.